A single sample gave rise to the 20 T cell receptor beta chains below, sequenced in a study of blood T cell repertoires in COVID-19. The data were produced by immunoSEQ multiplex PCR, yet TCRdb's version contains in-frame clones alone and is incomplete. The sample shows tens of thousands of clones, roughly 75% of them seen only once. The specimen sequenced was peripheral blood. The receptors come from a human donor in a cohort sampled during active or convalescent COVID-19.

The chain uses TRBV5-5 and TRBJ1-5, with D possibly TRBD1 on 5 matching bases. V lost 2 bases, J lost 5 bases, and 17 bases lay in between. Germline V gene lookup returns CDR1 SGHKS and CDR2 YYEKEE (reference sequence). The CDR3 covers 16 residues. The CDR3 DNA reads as TGTGCCAGCAGCTTCACCCCCGCCAGGGAGGATCAGCCCCAGCATTTT. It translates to CASSFTPAREDQPQHF.

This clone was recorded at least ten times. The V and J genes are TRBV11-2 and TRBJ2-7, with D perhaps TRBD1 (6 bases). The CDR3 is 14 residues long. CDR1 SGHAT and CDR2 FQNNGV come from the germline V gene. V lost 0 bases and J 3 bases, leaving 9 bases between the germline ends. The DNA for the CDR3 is TGTGCCAGCAGCTTAGAACAGGGTATCTACGAGCAGTACTTC. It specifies CASSLEQGIYEQYF.

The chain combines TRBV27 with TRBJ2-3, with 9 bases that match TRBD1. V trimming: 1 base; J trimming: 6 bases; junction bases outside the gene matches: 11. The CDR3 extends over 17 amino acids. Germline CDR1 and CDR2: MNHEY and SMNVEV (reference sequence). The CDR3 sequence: CASSLYRDRVELDTQYF. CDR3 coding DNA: TGTGCCAGCAGTTTATACCGGGACAGGGTGGAGTTGGATACGCAGTATTTT.

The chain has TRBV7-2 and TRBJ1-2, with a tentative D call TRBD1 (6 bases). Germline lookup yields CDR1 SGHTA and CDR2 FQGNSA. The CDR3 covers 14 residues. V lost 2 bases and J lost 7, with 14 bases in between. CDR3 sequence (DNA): TGTGCCAGCAGCTTACGGGGGGCAATCGGTGGCTACACCTTC. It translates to CASSLRGAIGGYTF.

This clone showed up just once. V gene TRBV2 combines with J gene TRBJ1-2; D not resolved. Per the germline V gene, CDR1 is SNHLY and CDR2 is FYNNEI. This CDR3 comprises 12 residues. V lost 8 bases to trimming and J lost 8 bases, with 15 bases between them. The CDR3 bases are TGTGCCAGCCGGCCCTCGACGCGGGGCTACACCTTC. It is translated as CASRPSTRGYTF.

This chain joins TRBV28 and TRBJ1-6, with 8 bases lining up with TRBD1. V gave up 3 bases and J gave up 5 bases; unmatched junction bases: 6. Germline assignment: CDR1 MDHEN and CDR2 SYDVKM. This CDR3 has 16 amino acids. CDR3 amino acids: CASSLPRQGNNSPLHF. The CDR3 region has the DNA TGTGCCAGCAGTTTGCCCAGACAGGGGAATAATTCACCCCTCCACTTT. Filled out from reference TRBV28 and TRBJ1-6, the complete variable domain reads DVKVTQSSRYLVKRTGEKVFLECVQDMDHENMFWYRQDPGLGLRLIYFSYDVKMKEKGDIPEGYSVSREKKERFSLILESASTNQTSMYLCASSLPRQGNNSPLHFGNGTRLTVT.

Written as DNA, the CDR3 is TGCGCCAGCAGCTTGGGGGAGGCTGAGCAGTTCTTC. Residues: CASSLGEAEQFF. The rearrangement links TRBV5-1 to TRBJ2-1; possibly TRBD2 for D (6 bases). Deletions cut 0 bases from V and 9 bases from J, with 7 bases between. The CDR3 length is 12 residues. Germline V gene lookup returns CDR1 SGHRS and CDR2 YFSETQ.

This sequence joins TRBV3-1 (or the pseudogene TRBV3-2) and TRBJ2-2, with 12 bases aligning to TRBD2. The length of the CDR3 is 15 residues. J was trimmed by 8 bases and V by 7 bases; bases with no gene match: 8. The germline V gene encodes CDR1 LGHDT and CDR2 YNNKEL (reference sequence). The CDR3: CASKALAGGGGELFF. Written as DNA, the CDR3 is TGTGCCAGCAAGGCACTAGCGGGAGGCGGAGGGGAGCTGTTTTTT.

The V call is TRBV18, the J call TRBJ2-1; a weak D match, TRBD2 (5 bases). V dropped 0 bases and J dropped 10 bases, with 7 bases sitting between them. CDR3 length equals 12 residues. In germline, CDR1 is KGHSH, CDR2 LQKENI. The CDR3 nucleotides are TGTGCCAGCTCACCACCGCGGGCAGAGCAGTTCTTC. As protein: CASSPPRAEQFF.

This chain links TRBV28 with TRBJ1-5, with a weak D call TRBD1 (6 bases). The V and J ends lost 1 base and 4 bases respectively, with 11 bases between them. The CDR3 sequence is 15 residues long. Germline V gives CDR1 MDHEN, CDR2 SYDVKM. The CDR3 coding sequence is TGTGCCAGCAGTTTATCAGCAGGGGTTAATCAGCCCCAGCATTTT. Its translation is CASSLSAGVNQPQHF.

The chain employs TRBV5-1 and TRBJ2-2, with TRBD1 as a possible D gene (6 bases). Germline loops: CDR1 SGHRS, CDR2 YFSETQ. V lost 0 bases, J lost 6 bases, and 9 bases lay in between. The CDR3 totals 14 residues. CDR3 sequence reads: CASSLDRASGELFF. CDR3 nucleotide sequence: TGCGCCAGCAGCTTGGACAGGGCATCCGGGGAGCTGTTTTTT.

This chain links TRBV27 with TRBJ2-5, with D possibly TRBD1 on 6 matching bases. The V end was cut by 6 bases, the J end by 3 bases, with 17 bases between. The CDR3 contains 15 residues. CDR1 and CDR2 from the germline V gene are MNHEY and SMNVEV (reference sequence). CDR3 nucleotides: TGTGCCAGCAGCATAACAGGGCCTGGTAAAGAGACCCAGTACTTC. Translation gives CASSITGPGKETQYF.

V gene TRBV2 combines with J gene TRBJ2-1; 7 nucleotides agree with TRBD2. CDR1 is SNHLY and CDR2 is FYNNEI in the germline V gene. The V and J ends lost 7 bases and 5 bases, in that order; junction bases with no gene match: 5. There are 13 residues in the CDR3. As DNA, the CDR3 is TGTGCCAGCACCAGGGACTATGACAATGAGCAGTTCTTC. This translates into CASTRDYDNEQFF.

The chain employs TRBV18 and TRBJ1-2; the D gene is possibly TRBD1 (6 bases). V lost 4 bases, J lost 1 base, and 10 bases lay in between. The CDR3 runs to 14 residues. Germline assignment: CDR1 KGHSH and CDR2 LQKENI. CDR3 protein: CASSLRDNNYGYTF. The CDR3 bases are TGTGCCAGCTCACTCAGGGACAATAACTATGGCTACACCTTC.

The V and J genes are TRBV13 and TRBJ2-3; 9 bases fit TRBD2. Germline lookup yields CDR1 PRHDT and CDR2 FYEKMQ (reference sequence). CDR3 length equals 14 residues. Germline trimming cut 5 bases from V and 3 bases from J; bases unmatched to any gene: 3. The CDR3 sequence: CASSRLAETDTQYF. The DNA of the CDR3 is TGTGCCAGCAGCCGACTAGCGGAAACAGATACGCAGTATTTT.

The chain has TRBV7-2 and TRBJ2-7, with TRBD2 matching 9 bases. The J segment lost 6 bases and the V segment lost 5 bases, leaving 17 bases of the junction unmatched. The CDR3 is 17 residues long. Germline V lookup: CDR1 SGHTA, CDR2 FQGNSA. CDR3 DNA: TGTGCCAGCAGCGTGGGAGGGGCTCTAGCGGGATATTCCGAGCAGTACTTC. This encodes CASSVGGALAGYSEQYF. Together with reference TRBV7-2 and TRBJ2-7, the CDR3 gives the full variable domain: GAGVSQSPSNKVTEKGKDVELRCDPISGHTALYWYRQSLGQGLEFLIYFQGNSAPDKSGLPSDRFSAERTGGSVSTLTIQRTQQEDSAVYLCASSVGGALAGYSEQYFGPGTRLTVT.

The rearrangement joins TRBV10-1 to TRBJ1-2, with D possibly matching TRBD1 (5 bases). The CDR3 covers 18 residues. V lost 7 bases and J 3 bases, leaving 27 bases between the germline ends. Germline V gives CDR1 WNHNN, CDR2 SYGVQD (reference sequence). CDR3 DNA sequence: TGCGCCAGCACTCTTACAGGCCGCCCCCCCCGGGCACACTATGGCTACACCTTC. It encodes CASTLTGRPPRAHYGYTF.

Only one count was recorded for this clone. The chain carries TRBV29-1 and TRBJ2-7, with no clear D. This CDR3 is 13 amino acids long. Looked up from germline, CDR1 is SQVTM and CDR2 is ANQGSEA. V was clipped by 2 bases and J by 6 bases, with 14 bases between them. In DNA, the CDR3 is TGCAGCGTTGAACCTCGTGGCTCAGGCGAGCAGTACTTC. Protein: CSVEPRGSGEQYF.

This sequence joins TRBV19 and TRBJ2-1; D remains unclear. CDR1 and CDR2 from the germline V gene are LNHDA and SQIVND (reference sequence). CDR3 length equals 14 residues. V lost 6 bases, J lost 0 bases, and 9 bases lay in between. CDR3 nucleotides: TGTGCCAGTAGAGAGACTTACTCCTACAATGAGCAGTTCTTC. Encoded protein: CASRETYSYNEQFF.

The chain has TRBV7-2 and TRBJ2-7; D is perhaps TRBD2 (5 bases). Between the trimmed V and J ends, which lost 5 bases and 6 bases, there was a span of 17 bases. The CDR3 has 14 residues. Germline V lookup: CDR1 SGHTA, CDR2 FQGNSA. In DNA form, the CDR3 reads TGTGCCAGCAGCCCCCCGGGATTGCTGATCGAGCAGTACTTC. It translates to CASSPPGLLIEQYF. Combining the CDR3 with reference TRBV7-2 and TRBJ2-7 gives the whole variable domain GAGVSQSPSNKVTEKGKDVELRCDPISGHTALYWYRQSLGQGLEFLIYFQGNSAPDKSGLPSDRFSAERTGGSVSTLTIQRTQQEDSAVYLCASSPPGLLIEQYFGPGTRLTVT.